The clone carrying this TCR beta chain was seen more than once but under ten times. No antigen is known for it. The library targeted TCRbeta and was prepared with unique molecular identifiers. TCRdb used MiXCR to reprocess the PCR reads, holding one entry per CDR3 protein. The profile covers about 830,000 distinct CDR3 sequences, with 16% appearing a single time and roughly 4.8% taken by the ten largest. The record originates from a study of T-cell reconstitution after alpha-beta-depleted transplantation in children. The germline CDR1 and CDR2 sequences are SEHNR and FQNEAQ (reference sequence). The CDR3 is 13 residues long. V dropped 8 bases and J dropped 6 bases, with 16 bases sitting between them. Study-level results: The study traced high day-60 TCRbeta diversity in some patients to surviving recipient T cells and thymic progenitors. It was reported that alpha-beta T cells came from several hundred expanded graft clones (about two months after transplant). Newly generated T cells supplied most T-cell counts and diversity one year post-transplant.

The chain couples TRBV7-9 to TRBJ1-1; D gene unclear. The sample here was PBMCs, mostly from graft donor cells, taken 360 days after TCRalphabeta/CD19-depleted stem cell transplant. This TCR was recovered from a male patient younger than 18 who had a stem cell transplant for acute lymphoblastic leukemia, so the T cells may come from the graft donor. CDR3 region: CASQDRAVPEAFF. CDR3 sequence (DNA): TGTGCCAGCCAAGATAGGGCAGTACCTGAAGCTTTCTTT.